This record covers a single T cell receptor beta chain. Its antigen is not identified. At one boundary the junction diverges from the germline segment, which might be a read error. In germline, CDR1 is LGHNA, CDR2 YNFKEQ. This CDR3 spans 14 amino acids. These data come from a study of cytomegalovirus exposure and HLA in healthy donors. Study observations and caveats: About 87% or about 30% of the time was how often most TCR beta V segments were productive, according to an earlier analysis. It was about 150 TCR beta chains that were listed as cytomegalovirus-associated. Sequencing likely produced, as an artifact, a cluster of highly shared sequence variants. Researchers reported in a later analysis that a missense DCLRE1C variant was tied to TCR beta V- and J-gene trimming.

The PCR was carried out with 60 Vbeta primers and 13 Jbeta primers. The repertoire was sequenced with immunoSEQ multiplex PCR; TCRdb's copy has only in-frame clones and lacks some. Seen here are about 160,000 clones, about 60% observed once, and the top ten hold roughly 6.4%. Input material: PBMCs. The gene calls are TRBV4-2 and TRBJ2-7, with D maybe TRBD2 (5 bases). The TCR sequence derives from a woman aged 55-70 years in good health and CMV-seropositive. The DNA for the CDR3 is TGTGCCAGCACGAAGGACTTCCGCTCCTCCGAGCAGTACTTC. Translated, it gives CASTKDFRSSEQYF.